Below, 24 T cell receptor beta chains from the same sample are listed, as sequenced in a study of T-cell memory formation after mild COVID-19. A single record per CDR3 protein comes from TCRdb applying MiXCR to the 5' RACE reads. The sample consists of roughly 89,000 distinct CDR3 sequences, about an eighth of them appearing once. The sample taken for sequencing was PBMCs or a T cell subset sorted from them (not recorded which). These receptors were collected from an adult woman who had mild COVID-19 (a few samples of this study predate the infection). Cell type and time point are not known.

The chain is built from TRBV4-1 and TRBJ1-1; weak D call: TRBD1 (6 bases). Between the trimmed V and J ends, which lost 0 bases and 7 bases, there was a span of 12 bases. Germline assignment: CDR1 MGHRA and CDR2 YSYEKL. CDR3 length: 14 amino acids. The CDR3 is CASSQDRPGDEAFF. In nucleotides, the CDR3 is TGCGCCAGCAGCCAAGATCGGCCAGGGGATGAAGCTTTCTTT.

V and J are TRBV5-6 and TRBJ1-1; D unclear. Trimming stripped 2 bases from V and 3 bases from J, with 14 bases between. Germline CDR1 SGHDT, CDR2 YYEEEE. The CDR3 is 15 amino acids. CDR3: CASSFVSSDYTEAFF. In nucleotides, the CDR3 is TGTGCCAGCAGCTTTGTGTCAAGCGATTACACTGAAGCTTTCTTT.

The genes are TRBV7-9 and TRBJ2-3; 8 nucleotides match TRBD2. Germline values: CDR1 SEHNR, CDR2 FQNEAQ (reference sequence). The CDR3 runs to 14 residues. J lost 2 bases, V lost 7 bases, and 5 bases had no gene match. This chain's CDR3 is CASTERGPTDTQYF. The DNA of the CDR3 is TGTGCCAGCACCGAGCGGGGGCCCACAGATACGCAGTATTTT.

This clonotype was seen more than once but under ten times. The chain recombines TRBV19 with TRBJ1-5; D gene uncertain. Germline loops: CDR1 LNHDA, CDR2 SQIVND (reference sequence). Trimming removed 3 bases at V and 7 bases at J, with 10 bases between. The CDR3 is 13 amino acids. The CDR3 DNA reads as TGTGCCAGTAGTATGGGTGGATGGCAGCCCCAGCATTTT. Protein product: CASSMGGWQPQHF.

The sample holds a few counts of this clonotype. V gene TRBV27 combines with J gene TRBJ1-6, with D possibly being TRBD1 (5 bases). Deletions cut 1 base from V and 0 bases from J, with 7 bases between. CDR1 is MNHEY, CDR2 SMNVEV, per germline (reference sequence). The CDR3 runs to 16 residues. The CDR3: CASSLWGDSYNSPLHF. The DNA for the CDR3 is TGTGCCAGCAGTTTATGGGGGGACTCCTATAATTCACCCCTCCACTTT.

This clonotype has ten or more counts. V gene TRBV4-1 combines with J gene TRBJ2-3, with a weak D call TRBD2 (5 bases). V was pared by 4 bases and J by 0 bases, with 5 bases between. The CDR3 spans 13 residues. Germline V CDR1 and CDR2: MGHRA, YSYEKL. This chain's CDR3 is CASSRGSTDTQYF. DNA for the CDR3: TGCGCCAGCAGCCGAGGGAGCACAGATACGCAGTATTTT.

The sample holds a few counts of this clonotype. CDR3 in amino acids: CSAYHGTGANEQFF. CDR3 coding DNA: TGCAGCGCCTACCACGGGACAGGTGCTAATGAGCAGTTCTTC. The chain links TRBV29-1 to TRBJ2-1; 8 nucleotides match TRBD1. V lost 7 bases and J lost 7; bases outside the gene matches: 12. The length of the CDR3 is 14 residues. Germline V gene data show CDR1 as SQVTM and CDR2 as ANQGSEA.

In its sample, this clonotype was seen a few times. The rearrangement joins TRBV6-2 or TRBV6-3 to TRBJ2-1; D possibly corresponds to TRBD2 (6 bases). Germline V gene data show CDR1 as MNHEY and CDR2 as SVGEGT. V was shortened by 2 bases and J by 5 bases, with 13 bases between the two germline ends. The CDR3 length is 15 residues. Here the CDR3 reads CASSYASGRHNEQFF. CDR3 coding DNA: TGTGCCAGCAGTTACGCCAGCGGGCGCCACAATGAGCAGTTCTTC.

This clonotype was observed a handful of times. The chain combines TRBV4-1 with TRBJ2-7; maybe TRBD1 (6 bases). Looked up from germline, CDR1 is MGHRA and CDR2 is YSYEKL. This CDR3 comprises 15 residues. Trimming stripped 0 bases from V and 3 bases from J, with 12 bases between. CDR3 in DNA: TGCGCCAGCAGCCAAGATAGAGGACAGAACTACGAGCAGTACTTC. This encodes CASSQDRGQNYEQYF.

The chain's CDR3 is CASSQDGGDNEQFF. CDR3 DNA sequence: TGTGCCAGCAGCCAAGATGGGGGGGACAATGAGCAGTTCTTC. The chain uses TRBV4-2 and TRBJ2-1, with TRBD2 identical over 7 bases. There are 14 residues in the CDR3. Losses at the gene ends were 0 bases for V and 5 bases for J; bases not matched to a gene: 1. The V gene's germline CDR1 is LGHNA and CDR2 YNFKEQ.

This chain connects TRBV29-1 to TRBJ2-1; 7 nucleotides line up with TRBD1. Germline assignment: CDR1 SQVTM and CDR2 ANQGSEA. Losses at the gene ends were 1 base for V and 8 bases for J; bases not matched to a gene: 5. This CDR3 has 13 amino acids. CDR3: CSVEVVGGYEQFF. The CDR3 DNA is TGCAGCGTTGAAGTTGTAGGGGGCTATGAGCAGTTCTTC.

This clonotype turned up a few times. This chain links TRBV6-2 or TRBV6-3 with TRBJ2-1, with 8 bases aligning to TRBD2. Germline lookup yields CDR1 MNHEY and CDR2 SVGEGT. V lost 6 bases, J lost 2 bases, and 3 bases stayed unmatched. The CDR3 contains 14 residues. In DNA, the CDR3 is TGTGCCAGCAGGGACGGGGGGGCCTACAATGAGCAGTTCTTC. Its translation is CASRDGGAYNEQFF.

This clonotype turned up a few times. The chain is built from TRBV19 and TRBJ1-1; 7 bases fit TRBD1. This CDR3 contains 13 residues. V dropped 4 bases and J dropped 4; count of bases not matched to a gene: 3. Germline CDR1 is LNHDA and CDR2 is SQIVND (reference sequence). For the CDR3, the DNA is TGTGCCAGTAGTACGACAGGGAGCACTGAAGCTTTCTTT. Translating gives CASSTTGSTEAFF.

V gene TRBV7-6 combines with J gene TRBJ2-3; 11 bases match TRBD2. This CDR3 spans 15 amino acids. Losses at the gene ends were 0 bases for V and 6 bases for J; bases not matched to a gene: 2. Per germline, CDR1 SGHVS and CDR2 FNYEAQ. CDR3 protein: CASSLATSGMDTQYF. The DNA of the CDR3 is TGTGCCAGCAGCTTAGCGACTAGCGGGATGGATACGCAGTATTTT.

This clonotype was detected a few times. The genes are TRBV10-3 and TRBJ2-7; 8 nucleotides line up with TRBD2. The CDR3 sequence is 14 residues long. The J segment lost 2 bases and the V segment lost 6 bases, leaving 6 bases of the junction unmatched. CDR1 ENHRY and CDR2 SYGVKD come from the germline V gene. The CDR3 reads CAIRRDGGAYEQYF. In DNA form, the CDR3 reads TGTGCCATCAGGCGGGACGGGGGGGCCTACGAGCAGTACTTC.

The V call is TRBV24-1, the J call TRBJ2-3; 8 bases map to TRBD1. The germline CDR1 and CDR2 sequences are KGHDR and SFDVKD. This CDR3 has 20 amino acids. V trimming: 3 bases; J trimming: 3 bases; junction bases outside the gene matches: 19. CDR3 loop: CATSDLHSFGQGVVTDTQYF. In nucleotides, the CDR3 is TGTGCCACCAGTGATCTACACTCCTTTGGACAGGGAGTCGTAACAGATACGCAGTATTTT.

This sequence joins TRBV10-3 and TRBJ2-3; TRBD2 is a possible D gene (7 bases). Trimming cost V 6 bases and J 6 bases, with 16 bases left between them. Germline CDR1 and CDR2: ENHRY and SYGVKD. The CDR3 has 14 residues. The CDR3 region is CAISRGATGDTQYF. The CDR3 nucleotides are TGTGCCATCAGCCGGGGGGCCACCGGGGATACGCAGTATTTT.

This clonotype has just a few counts. The J gene is TRBJ2-1, the V gene TRBV5-1, with a tentative D call TRBD2 (6 bases). Trimming cost V 4 bases and J 6 bases, with 11 bases left between them. CDR3 length: 13 amino acids. Germline V lookup: CDR1 SGHRS, CDR2 YFSETQ. CDR3 residues: CASSPGLPNEQFF. The CDR3 DNA reads TGCGCCAGCAGCCCGGGACTTCCCAATGAGCAGTTCTTC.

In this sample, this clonotype turned up a few times. The chain joins TRBV24-1 to TRBJ2-7; TRBD1 aligns across 8 bases. Unmatched junction bases numbered 4, after V lost 9 bases and J lost 4 bases. The CDR3 sequence is 12 residues long. CDR1 is KGHDR and CDR2 is SFDVKD in the germline V gene. The CDR3, as DNA: TGTGCCACCGCCGGGACAGGATACGAGCAGTACTTC. Protein product: CATAGTGYEQYF.

This rearrangement joins TRBV20-1 to TRBJ1-3; D is possibly TRBD1 (5 bases). The CDR3 runs 13 residues. CDR1 DFQATT and CDR2 SNEGSKA come from the germline V gene (reference sequence). V lost 7 bases and J lost 3, with 13 bases in between. In DNA form, the CDR3 reads TGCAGTGTCCCCGGGGCGGGTGGAAACACCATATATTTT. It encodes CSVPGAGGNTIYF.

The chain uses TRBV7-9 and TRBJ1-2, with D uncertain. Germline V gives CDR1 SEHNR, CDR2 FQNEAQ (reference sequence). The CDR3 sequence is 11 residues long. Trimming removed 5 bases from V and 8 bases from J, with 9 bases in between. CDR3 loop: CASSPPWGYTF. The DNA for the CDR3 is TGTGCCAGCAGCCCACCGTGGGGCTACACCTTC.

The V call is TRBV19, the J call TRBJ1-6, with unresolved D. V was trimmed by 2 bases and J by 8 bases, leaving 7 bases between them. The CDR3 sequence is 13 residues long. Germline values: CDR1 LNHDA, CDR2 SQIVND (reference sequence). The CDR3 loop is CASSISRDSPLHF. The CDR3 coding sequence is TGTGCCAGTAGTATATCACGGGATTCACCCCTCCACTTT. The full variable domain, with the rest looked up from reference TRBV19 and TRBJ1-6, is DGGITQSPKYLFRKEGQNVTLSCEQNLNHDAMYWYRQDPGQGLRLIYYSQIVNDFQKGDIAEGYSVSREKKESFPLTVTSAQKNPTAFYLCASSISRDSPLHFGNGTRLTVT.

V gene TRBV7-8 combines with J gene TRBJ2-7; no clear D. Trimming cost V 1 base and J 4 bases, with 14 bases left between them. The CDR3 has 15 residues. Germline V gene sequence: CDR1 SGHVS, CDR2 FQNEAQ. The CDR3 DNA follows: TGTGCCAGCAGCTTAGAAGGACCATCGGGTTACGAGCAGTACTTC. Translating it yields CASSLEGPSGYEQYF.

The chain couples TRBV7-8 to TRBJ1-3; D not resolved. The CDR3 contains 14 residues. Trimming removed 10 bases from V and 1 base from J, with 14 bases in between. Germline CDR1 reads SGHVS; CDR2 reads FQNEAQ. CDR3 in DNA: TGTGCCACATTGGACGGGAAATCTGGAAACACCATATATTTT. Translation: CATLDGKSGNTIYF.